This T cell receptor beta chain was profiled in a study of blood T cell repertoires in COVID-19. No more than 2 weeks before study entry, exposed participants had met a case of COVID-19. Sequenced by immunoSEQ multiplex PCR; TCRdb stores in-frame clones only, minus some. Of around 250,000 clones in the sample, approximately 90% are singletons; the top ten hold around 2.8%. From germline, CDR1 is SGHNT and CDR2 YYREEE (reference sequence). Trimming removed 6 bases at V and 1 base at J, with 11 bases between. The CDR3 totals 13 residues. This clonotype was sampled from a man in his forties who had been exposed to COVID-19. This chain uses TRBV5-4 with TRBJ2-7; D possibly corresponds to TRBD2 (5 bases). Sequenced sample: PBMCs or T cells enriched from blood (not recorded which). This CDR3 reads CASTLPGSYEQYF. CDR3 nucleotides: TGTGCCAGCACTCTCCCGGGGTCCTACGAGCAGTACTTC.